This TCR beta chain was captured in a study of cytomegalovirus exposure and HLA in healthy donors. CDR1 is GTSNPN, CDR2 SVGIG, per germline (reference sequence). V shed 0 bases and J 4 bases; nucleotides not matched to a gene: 8. The CDR3 runs to 15 residues. PCR primers comprised 60 Vbeta and 13 Jbeta primers. TCRdb's copy holds only in-frame clones and misses some; the assay was immunoSEQ multiplex PCR. The table shows roughly 170,000 clones, with 84% occurring only once. As regards this clone: Its antigen is as yet unknown.

Points from the study as a whole: Specific recognition of CMV antigens was confirmed in vitro for three chains (all CMV-associated). When a later analysis compared HLA-associated TCR beta chains with equally common others, the HLA-associated chains turned out to be more clonally expanded and to have lower generation probabilities.

V is TRBV30 and J is TRBJ2-7; 8 nucleotides align to TRBD2. The sample was PBMCs. This TCR was recovered from a man younger than 45 in good health and CMV-seronegative. CDR3 DNA: TGTGCCTGGAGTGTATTTCCGCTAGCGGGTTACGAGCAGTACTTC. Its protein is CAWSVFPLAGYEQYF.